Presented here are 8 T cell receptor beta chains from one specimen sequenced in a study of shared clonotypes between healthy human individuals (dated by TCRdb to the early 2020s). Library preparation was by the immunoSEQ multiplex PCR assay. The source is immuneACCESS, and TCRdb retained only in-frame sequences with V and J called. Part of the clones is not carried over; for the studies checked, unresolved V genes explain less than half of this, and the remainder is unexplained. This sample comprises 2.3 million or so clones, about 92% of them detected only once. Of the sample, under 0.45% is held by the ten largest clones. Sequencing was performed on naive CD4+ T cells from PBMCs. The label giving this sample's cell subset or site can be read as: CD45RA+ positively selected. All receptors derive from a man aged 18-30 years in good health. Some clones in this sample may be carry-over from other donors' samples.

The gene calls are TRBV7-8 and TRBJ2-1; 11 nucleotides align to TRBD2. Germline trimming cut 6 bases from V and 10 bases from J; bases unmatched to any gene: 8. Germline V gene data show CDR1 as SGHVS and CDR2 as FQNEAQ. The CDR3 consists of 14 residues. The CDR3 loop reads CASRHKRLAGEQFF. For the CDR3, the DNA is TGTGCCAGCAGGCATAAGAGACTAGCGGGAGAGCAGTTCTTC.

This clone has just one count. J is TRBJ2-7 and V is TRBV6-5; TRBD1 agrees at 7 bases. The CDR3 runs to 15 residues. CDR1 is MNHEY, CDR2 SVGAGI, per germline. V lost 1 base to trimming and J lost 7 bases; unmatched junction nucleotides: 10. CDR3 residues: CASSYFLAPQGEQYF. CDR3 nucleotides: TGTGCCAGCAGTTACTTTCTGGCCCCACAGGGGGAGCAGTACTTC.

As concerns this clone: Other DNA sequences in the sample encode the same CDR3. The J gene is TRBJ2-5, the V gene TRBV20-1; D is ambiguous. CDR3 length: 10 amino acids. Germline values: CDR1 DFQATT, CDR2 SNEGSKA (reference sequence). The V gene lost 5 bases and the J gene lost 4 bases, with 5 bases spanning the gap. The CDR3 region is CSASTETQYF. CDR3 bases: TGCAGTGCTTCAACAGAGACCCAGTACTTC.

The chain joins TRBV11-3 to TRBJ2-2, with a possible D match to TRBD1 (6 bases). This CDR3 is built from 14 residues. Trimming took 5 bases from V and 5 from J, leaving 12 bases between them. Germline CDR1 SGHNT, CDR2 YENEEA. CDR3 sequence (DNA): TGTGCCAGCAGCACCATTGGACAGACCGGGGAGCTGTTTTTT. Amino acids: CASSTIGQTGELFF.

CDR3 protein: CASSLGAGDTQYF. Here the CDR3 DNA reads TGTGCCAGCAGCTTGGGGGCGGGGGATACGCAGTATTTT. The chain links TRBV5-4 to TRBJ2-3, with a weak D call TRBD2 (6 bases). CDR1 is SGHNT and CDR2 is YYREEE in the germline V gene (reference sequence). This CDR3 has 13 amino acids. V was cut by 0 bases and J by 6 bases, with 8 bases left in between.

A single count supports this clone. As DNA, the CDR3 is TGTGCCAGCAGCGATCGACCGGCCTCGTCGGATGGCTACACCTTC. Translated, it gives CASSDRPASSDGYTF. This chain uses TRBV7-2 with TRBJ1-2; D gene uncertain. The V and J ends lost 5 bases and 6 bases respectively, with 19 bases between them. Germline assignment: CDR1 SGHTA and CDR2 FQGNSA. The CDR3 length is 15 residues.

For the CDR3, the DNA is TGTGCCAGCAGCCGTGTAGCGGGGAACTCCTACGAGCAGTACTTC. Its translation is CASSRVAGNSYEQYF. The rearrangement links TRBV14 to TRBJ2-7, with 8 positions matching TRBD2. The CDR3 sequence is 15 residues long. V dropped 4 bases and J dropped 0; count of bases not matched to a gene: 5. Germline assignment: CDR1 SGHDN and CDR2 FVKESK.

This clone was recorded only once. The germline gene is not matched at one end of the junction; a read error may be the cause. The sample contains more than one DNA sequence encoding this CDR3. This chain uses TRBV10-3 with TRBJ1-5, with 8 bases matching TRBD1. CDR1 and CDR2 (germline): ENHRY, SYGVKD. CDR3 size: 13 residues. The DNA of the CDR3 is TGCGCCATCAGTGCAGGGGGCAGTCAGCCCCAGCATTTT. Translated, it gives CAISAGGSQPQHF.